Listed below are T cell receptor beta chains from one sample, sequenced in a study of T-cell memory formation after mild COVID-19. TCRdb passed the 5' RACE reads through MiXCR, listing each CDR3 protein once. In the table there are 470,000 or so distinct CDR3 sequences, around a quarter of which are singletons. Sequencing was performed on PBMCs or a T cell subset sorted from them (not recorded which). The receptors originated from an adult woman who had mild COVID-19 (a few samples of this study predate the infection). Cell type and time point are not known. The CDR3 runs from the conserved cysteine through the conserved F or W. The D gene is left open where the match is weak. Only some rows state a clone size, as once, few, many or a class for expanded clones.

V gene	D gene	J gene	CDR3 length	clone size	CDR3 protein	CDR3 DNA
TRBV30	-	TRBJ2-1	12	few	CAWKWGTNEQFF	TGTGCCTGGAAGTGGGGGACTAATGAGCAGTTCTTC
TRBV7-2	TRBD1	TRBJ1-5	14	few	CASSYGTANQPQHF	TGTGCCAGCAGCTATGGGACAGCAAATCAGCCCCAGCATTTT
TRBV7-2	-	TRBJ1-1	14	-	CASSFLGLHTEAFF	TGTGCCAGCAGCTTTCTAGGGTTGCACACTGAAGCTTTCTTT
TRBV12-3/TRBV12-4	TRBD1	TRBJ1-2	16	-	CASSYVPGQGNYGYTF	TGTGCCAGCAGTTATGTCCCGGGACAGGGAAACTATGGCTACACCTTC
TRBV5-4	-	TRBJ1-2	14	-	CASSWERKDYGYTF	TGTGCCAGCAGCTGGGAACGAAAGGACTATGGCTACACCTTC
TRBV19	-	TRBJ1-1	18	-	CASSSFRLKDNRNTEAFF	TGTGCCAGTAGTTCTTTTCGCCTCAAAGACAACCGGAACACTGAAGCTTTCTTT
TRBV9	TRBD2	TRBJ2-1	19	-	CASSVDLPGLARGYNEQFF	TGTGCCAGCAGCGTAGACCTACCGGGACTAGCGAGGGGGTACAATGAGCAGTTCTTC
TRBV11-3	-	TRBJ1-1	15	-	CASSLTHGRNTEAFF	TGTGCCAGCAGCTTAACCCATGGACGGAACACTGAAGCTTTCTTT
TRBV30	TRBD1	TRBJ2-1	14	many	CAWNPGTGYNEQFF	TGTGCCTGGAATCCCGGGACAGGGTACAATGAGCAGTTCTTC
TRBV18	TRBD1	TRBJ2-7	15	-	CASSPNTGGSYEQYF	TGTGCCAGCTCACCCAATACAGGGGGCTCCTACGAGCAGTACTTC
TRBV20-1	-	TRBJ2-5	12	few	CSTQIGQETQYF	TGCAGCACCCAAATAGGCCAAGAGACCCAGTACTTC
TRBV28	-	TRBJ1-2	14	-	CAVLKMDSNYGYTF	TGTGCCGTTTTAAAGATGGACAGTAACTATGGCTACACCTTC
TRBV3-1	-	TRBJ1-2	16	few	CASSTGLTEVRDGYTF	TGTGCCAGCAGCACCGGGCTTACGGAGGTGCGGGACGGCTACACCTTC
TRBV7-2	TRBD2	TRBJ2-7	14	many	CASSLGLAGYEQYF	TGTGCCAGCAGCTTAGGGTTAGCGGGATACGAGCAGTACTTC